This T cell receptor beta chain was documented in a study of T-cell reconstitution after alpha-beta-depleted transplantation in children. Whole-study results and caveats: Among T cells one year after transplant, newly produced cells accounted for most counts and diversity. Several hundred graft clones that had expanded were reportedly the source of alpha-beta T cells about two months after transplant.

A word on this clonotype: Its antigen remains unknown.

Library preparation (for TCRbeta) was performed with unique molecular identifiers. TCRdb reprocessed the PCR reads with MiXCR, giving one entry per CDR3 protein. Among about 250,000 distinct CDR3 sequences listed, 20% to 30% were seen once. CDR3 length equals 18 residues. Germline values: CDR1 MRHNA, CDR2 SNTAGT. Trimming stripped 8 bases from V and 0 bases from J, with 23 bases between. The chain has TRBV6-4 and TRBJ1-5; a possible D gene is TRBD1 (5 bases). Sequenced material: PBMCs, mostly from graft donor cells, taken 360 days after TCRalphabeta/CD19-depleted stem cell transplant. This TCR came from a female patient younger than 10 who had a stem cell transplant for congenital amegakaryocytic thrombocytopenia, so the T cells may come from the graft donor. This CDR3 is CASGPLFRVGLSNQPQHF. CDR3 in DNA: TGTGCCAGCGGCCCACTTTTCAGGGTGGGCCTTAGCAATCAGCCCCAGCATTTT.